This TCR beta chain stems from a study of technical replicates of blood from a handful of donors. Produced via immunoSEQ multiplex PCR; TCRdb's table is partial and in-frame only. The table has around 76,000 clones, about 90% seen once. The TCR comes from a human donor in good health. Sequenced input: T cells isolated from PBMCs.

CDR3 DNA sequence: TGTGCCAGCAGCTTTGGGGGAGCGGGGTACAATGAGCAGTTCTTC. Amino acids: CASSFGGAGYNEQFF. This chain connects TRBV5-6 to TRBJ2-1; 7 bases align to TRBD2. V lost 2 bases and J lost 4; bases outside the gene matches: 6. This CDR3 spans 15 amino acids. Germline V lookup: CDR1 SGHDT, CDR2 YYEEEE.